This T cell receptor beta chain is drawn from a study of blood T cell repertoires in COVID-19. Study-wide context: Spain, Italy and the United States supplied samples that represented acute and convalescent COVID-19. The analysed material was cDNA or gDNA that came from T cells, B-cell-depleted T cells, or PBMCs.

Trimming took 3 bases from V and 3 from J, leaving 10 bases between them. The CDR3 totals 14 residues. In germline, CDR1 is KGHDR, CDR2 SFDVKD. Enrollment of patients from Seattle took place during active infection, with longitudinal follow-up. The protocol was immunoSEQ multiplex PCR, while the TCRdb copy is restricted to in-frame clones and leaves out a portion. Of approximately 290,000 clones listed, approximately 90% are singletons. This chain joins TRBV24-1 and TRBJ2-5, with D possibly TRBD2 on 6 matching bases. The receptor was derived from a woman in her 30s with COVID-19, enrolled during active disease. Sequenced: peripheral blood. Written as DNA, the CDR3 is TGTGCCACCAGTGATGGTGGGGAGGAAGAGACCCAGTACTTC. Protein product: CATSDGGEEETQYF.